These 15 T cell receptor beta chains share one sample of origin, sequenced in a study of identifying expanded T cells in peripheral blood. Repertoires were generated with immunoSEQ multiplex PCR, while TCRdb's copy carries only in-frame clones and drops some. The sample lists about 89,000 clones, about 91% occurring once. Sequenced: blood. The receptors were gathered from a person between 18 and 75 years old in good health.

The chain joins TRBV10-1 to TRBJ2-7; TRBD2 is a possible D gene (5 bases). CDR1 is WNHNN, CDR2 SYGVQD, per germline (reference sequence). CDR3 size: 18 residues. The V and J ends lost 0 bases and 3 bases respectively, with 21 bases between them. CDR3 DNA sequence: TGCGCCAGCAGTGAGTCGATGACTTTGGGAGTTTACCACTACGAGCAGTACTTC. As protein: CASSESMTLGVYHYEQYF.

The chain is built from TRBV4-2 and TRBJ2-3, with 9 bases aligning to TRBD1. With V trimmed by 0 bases and J by 4 bases, 5 bases remained unmatched. The CDR3 runs to 16 residues. Germline V gene data show CDR1 as LGHNA and CDR2 as YNFKEQ. The CDR3 here is CASSQDDRGSADTQYF. The CDR3 bases are TGTGCCAGCAGCCAAGACGACAGGGGGAGCGCAGATACGCAGTATTTT.

This rearrangement joins TRBV6-5 to TRBJ1-1; D gene unclear. V was shortened by 8 bases and J by 1 base, with 11 bases between the two germline ends. The CDR3 covers 13 residues. The germline V gene has CDR1 MNHEY and CDR2 SVGAGI. The DNA for the CDR3 is TGTGCCAGCGGGAAGGCGGGGAACACTGAAGCTTTCTTT. This codes for CASGKAGNTEAFF.

The gene calls are TRBV15 and TRBJ1-5, with D possibly TRBD1 on 5 matching bases. V gave up 6 bases and J gave up 0 bases, with 9 bases separating them. The CDR3 covers 14 residues. Per the germline V gene, CDR1 is LNHNV and CDR2 is YYDKDF (reference sequence). The CDR3 sequence: CATSAGYSNQPQHF. Here the CDR3 DNA reads TGTGCCACCAGTGCAGGGTATAGCAATCAGCCCCAGCATTTT.

The chain couples TRBV7-9 to TRBJ1-1, with 8 bases identical to TRBD1. Per germline, CDR1 SEHNR and CDR2 FQNEAQ (reference sequence). J lost 1 base, V lost 5 bases, and 9 bases had no gene match. The CDR3 has 16 amino acids. DNA for the CDR3: TGTGCCAGCAGCCCCAGGGGGCGCGAGGGGAACACTGAAGCTTTCTTT. This encodes CASSPRGREGNTEAFF.

This chain joins TRBV2 and TRBJ2-1, with TRBD2 as a possible D gene (6 bases). The V end was cut by 6 bases, the J end by 10 bases, with 16 bases between. This CDR3 spans 13 amino acids. CDR1 and CDR2 (germline): SNHLY, FYNNEI. The CDR3 loop is CASRVGPGDEQFF. CDR3 DNA sequence: TGTGCCAGCAGGGTCGGGCCGGGAGACGAGCAGTTCTTC.

This clone was seen only once. This chain joins TRBV4-1 and TRBJ2-5; TRBD2 matches at 7 bases. The tail of the sequence fits TRBJ2-7 better, so the J call may be wrong. This CDR3 has 15 residues. Germline V gene sequence: CDR1 MGHRA, CDR2 YSYEKL. CDR3 in DNA: TGCGCCAGCAGCCCTATAATCAGCGGGAACTACGAGCAGTACTTC. As protein: CASSPIISGNYEQYF.

This chain connects TRBV28 to TRBJ2-1, with D unclear. This CDR3 has 12 amino acids. Between the trimmed V and J ends, which lost 3 bases and 9 bases, there was a span of 9 bases. Germline V gives CDR1 MDHEN, CDR2 SYDVKM. The CDR3 loop is CASSLLPREQFF. CDR3 nucleotides: TGTGCCAGCAGTTTGTTACCGCGTGAGCAGTTCTTC.

The gene calls are TRBV13 and TRBJ2-7, with D perhaps TRBD1 or TRBD2 (6 bases each). The CDR3 extends over 15 amino acids. Trimming pared 4 bases from V and 3 bases from J, leaving 16 bases between. Per germline, CDR1 PRHDT and CDR2 FYEKMQ (reference sequence). The CDR3 DNA reads as TGTGCCAGCAGCTACCAGCGAAGGGGGGACTACGAGCAGTACTTC. Translation gives CASSYQRRGDYEQYF.

V is TRBV7-6 and J is TRBJ2-2; no reliable D call. CDR1 and CDR2 from the germline V gene are SGHVS and FNYEAQ. Trimming left V 2 bases short and J 2 bases short, with 15 bases between. The CDR3 extends over 17 amino acids. DNA of the CDR3: TGTGCCAGCAGCTTACCTCTCTTGGGCAAAAACACCGGGGAGCTGTTTTTT. This codes for CASSLPLLGKNTGELFF.

The V gene is TRBV5-1, the J gene TRBJ2-1, with 9 bases fitting TRBD2. Germline lookup yields CDR1 SGHRS and CDR2 YFSETQ. Unmatched junction bases numbered 4, after V lost 0 bases and J lost 9 bases. The CDR3 totals 14 residues. The CDR3 loop is CASSLEGLAGEQFF. The CDR3 DNA reads as TGCGCCAGCAGCTTGGAGGGACTAGCAGGTGAGCAGTTCTTC.

As for this clone: Mismatch with germline at one junction end may stem from a read error. This chain joins TRBV5-4 and TRBJ1-2; no clear D gene. This CDR3 comprises 14 residues. Germline V lookup: CDR1 SGHNT, CDR2 YYREEE (reference sequence). CDR3 DNA sequence: TGTGCCAGCAGCTCCCGAGGCAGAAACTATGGCCACACCTTC. It specifies CASSSRGRNYGHTF.

This sequence joins TRBV11-3 and TRBJ1-4; D is possibly TRBD1 (6 bases). This CDR3 region has 15 residues. The V and J ends lost 1 base and 5 bases respectively, with 11 bases between them. CDR1 SGHNT and CDR2 YENEEA come from the germline V gene. The CDR3 sequence: CASSLGTGRNEKLFF. CDR3 in DNA: TGTGCCAGCAGCTTAGGAACAGGGAGGAATGAAAAACTGTTTTTT.

As to this clone: Different DNA sequences within this sample yield the same CDR3. The chain uses TRBV6-6 and TRBJ2-1; TRBD2 agrees at 9 bases. This CDR3 comprises 15 residues. V dropped 0 bases and J dropped 3; count of bases not matched to a gene: 0. The V gene's germline CDR1 is MNHNY and CDR2 SVGAGI (reference sequence). The CDR3 spells CASSYSRGGYNEQFF. The CDR3 DNA is TGTGCCAGCAGTTACTCGCGGGGGGGCTACAATGAGCAGTTCTTC.

The chain joins TRBV11-2 to TRBJ1-6; TRBD1 might be the D (5 bases). Germline values: CDR1 SGHAT, CDR2 FQNNGV. CDR3 size: 14 residues. V lost 1 base and J 8 bases, leaving 9 bases between the germline ends. CDR3 nucleotides: TGTGCCAGCAGCTTAGCTTCAGGGTATTCACCCCTCCACTTT. Its protein is CASSLASGYSPLHF.